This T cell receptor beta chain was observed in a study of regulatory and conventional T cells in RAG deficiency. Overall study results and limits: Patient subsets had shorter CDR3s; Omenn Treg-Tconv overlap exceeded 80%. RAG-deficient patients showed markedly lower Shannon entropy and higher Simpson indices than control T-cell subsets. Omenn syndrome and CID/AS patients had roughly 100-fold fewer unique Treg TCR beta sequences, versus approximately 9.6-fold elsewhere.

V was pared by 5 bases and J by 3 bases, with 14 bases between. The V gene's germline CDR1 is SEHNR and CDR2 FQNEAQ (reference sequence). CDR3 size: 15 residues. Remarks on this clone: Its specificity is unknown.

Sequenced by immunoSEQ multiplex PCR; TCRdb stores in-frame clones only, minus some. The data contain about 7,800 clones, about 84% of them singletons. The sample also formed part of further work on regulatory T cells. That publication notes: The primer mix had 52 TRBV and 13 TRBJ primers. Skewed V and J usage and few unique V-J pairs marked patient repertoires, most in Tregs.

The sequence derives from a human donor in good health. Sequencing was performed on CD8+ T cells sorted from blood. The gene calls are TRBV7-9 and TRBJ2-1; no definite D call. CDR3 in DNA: TGTGCCAGCAGCCCCGCCCACTTGGGCTACAATGAGCAGTTCTTC. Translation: CASSPAHLGYNEQFF.